Listed below are T cell receptor beta chains from one sample, sequenced in a study of tumor-infiltrating lymphocytes in primary liver carcinoma. One entry per CDR3 protein, called by TCRdb with MiXCR from the multiplex PCR reads. The sample lists approximately 330,000 distinct CDR3 sequences; almost 65% were seen once. What was sequenced was peripheral blood. The source is a man in his forties or fifties with primary liver carcinoma and hepatitis B virus infection. Both conserved end residues are part of each CDR3. A D gene is named only where the DNA matches it firmly. Where a row states a size, it is once, few, many or the class of an expanded clone; other rows omit it.

J gene: TRBJ2-7
D gene: .
V gene: TRBV11-2
clone size: .
CDR3 protein: CVSSLEPIVLEQYF
CDR3 DNA: TGTGTCAGCAGCTTAGAACCCATAGTGTTGGAGCAGTACTTC

J gene: TRBJ2-1
D gene: TRBD2
V gene: TRBV11-2
clone size: .
CDR3 protein: CASSLRDYTNKQFF
CDR3 DNA: TGTGCCAGCAGCCTCCGGGACTACACTAATAAGCAGTTCTTC

J gene: TRBJ2-7
D gene: TRBD2
V gene: TRBV6-2/TRBV6-3
clone size: many
CDR3 protein: CASSPPRTSGRAGLVYEQYF
CDR3 DNA: TGTGCCAGCAGCCCACCGCGGACTAGCGGGAGGGCAGGTCTAGTCTACGAGCAGTACTTC

J gene: TRBJ2-7
D gene: .
V gene: TRBV6-5
clone size: .
CDR3 protein: CASSWTASSYGQYF
CDR3 DNA: TGTGCCAGCAGTTGGACAGCTAGCTCCTACGGGCAGTACTTC

J gene: TRBJ2-3
D gene: .
V gene: TRBV6-1
clone size: .
CDR3 protein: CASSEPGEADTQYF
CDR3 DNA: TGTGCCAGCAGTGAACCCGGGGAAGCAGATACGCAGTATTTT

J gene: TRBJ1-5
D gene: .
V gene: TRBV5-5
clone size: few
CDR3 protein: CASSFFEGGSNQPQHF
CDR3 DNA: TGTGCCAGCAGCTTTTTCGAGGGTGGGAGCAATCAGCCCCAGCATTTT

J gene: TRBJ1-2
D gene: .
V gene: TRBV12-5
clone size: many
CDR3 protein: CASGLVRGRHYGYTF
CDR3 DNA: TGTGCTAGTGGTTTGGTACGGGGGCGCCACTATGGCTACACCTTC

J gene: TRBJ2-7
D gene: .
V gene: TRBV11-3
clone size: many
CDR3 protein: CASSYPLASSYEQYF
CDR3 DNA: TGTGCCAGCAGCTACCCCCTAGCGAGCTCCTACGAGCAGTACTTC

J gene: TRBJ2-5
D gene: TRBD2
V gene: TRBV6-5
clone size: .
CDR3 protein: CASRRLAGGETQYF
CDR3 DNA: TGTGCCAGCAGGAGACTAGCGGGAGGAGAGACACAGTACTTC

J gene: TRBJ2-3
D gene: .
V gene: TRBV11-2
clone size: many
CDR3 protein: CASSLGDSTDTQYF
CDR3 DNA: TGTGCCAGCAGCTTAGGTGACAGCACAGATACGCAGTATTTT

J gene: TRBJ2-5
D gene: TRBD2
V gene: TRBV11-2
clone size: .
CDR3 protein: CTSSLNSGRAEETQYF
CDR3 DNA: TGTACCAGTAGCTTGAATAGCGGGAGGGCCGAAGAGACCCAGTACTTC

J gene: TRBJ2-2
D gene: .
V gene: TRBV2
clone size: .
CDR3 protein: CASSPLSGSSELFF
CDR3 DNA: TGTGCCAGCAGTCCCCTTTCGGGGAGTTCGGAGCTGTTTTTT

J gene: TRBJ1-1
D gene: .
V gene: TRBV20-1
clone size: .
CDR3 protein: CSARGGGNTEAFF
CDR3 DNA: TGCAGTGCTAGAGGGGGTGGGAACACTGAAGCTTTCTTT

J gene: TRBJ2-6
D gene: .
V gene: TRBV30
clone size: few
CDR3 protein: CARTKRGTGANVLTF
CDR3 DNA: TGTGCCCGGACGAAGAGGGGCACTGGGGCCAACGTCCTGACTTTC

J gene: TRBJ2-2
D gene: .
V gene: TRBV12-3/TRBV12-4
clone size: many
CDR3 protein: CATVPGRTGELFF
CDR3 DNA: TGTGCCACGGTACCCGGACGAACCGGGGAGCTGTTTTTT

J gene: TRBJ2-5
D gene: .
V gene: TRBV4-3
clone size: many
CDR3 protein: CASSQEWREYQETQYF
CDR3 DNA: TGCGCCAGCAGCCAAGAATGGCGAGAGTACCAAGAGACCCAGTACTTC

J gene: TRBJ2-1
D gene: .
V gene: TRBV10-3
clone size: many
CDR3 protein: CAISSKTDYNEQFF
CDR3 DNA: TGTGCCATCAGTAGCAAGACAGACTACAATGAGCAGTTCTTC

J gene: TRBJ2-1
D gene: TRBD1
V gene: TRBV6-5
clone size: .
CDR3 protein: CASGKQGAESPYNGQFF
CDR3 DNA: TGTGCCAGCGGAAAACAGGGGGCAGAATCCCCCTACAATGGGCAGTTCTTC

J gene: TRBJ2-3
D gene: .
V gene: TRBV28
clone size: many
CDR3 protein: CASSLWAGIPADTQYF
CDR3 DNA: TGTGCCAGCAGTTTATGGGCGGGTATCCCTGCGGATACGCAGTATTTT

J gene: TRBJ2-7
D gene: .
V gene: TRBV6-6
clone size: .
CDR3 protein: CASSDLLIDRRGPVEKVHEQYF
CDR3 DNA: TGTGCCAGCAGTGACCTCTTGATCGACAGGAGAGGACCGGTGGAAAAGGTCCACGAGCAGTACTTC

J gene: TRBJ2-1
D gene: .
V gene: TRBV11-2
clone size: .
CDR3 protein: CASSLRATGTEQFF
CDR3 DNA: TGTGCCAGCAGCCTTCGGGCGACAGGCACCGAGCAGTTCTTC

J gene: TRBJ2-7
D gene: .
V gene: TRBV6-1
clone size: .
CDR3 protein: CASSESSGTEGEQYF
CDR3 DNA: TGTGCCAGCAGTGAATCGTCCGGGACCGAAGGTGAGCAGTACTTC

J gene: TRBJ2-7
D gene: TRBD2
V gene: TRBV11-2
clone size: many
CDR3 protein: CASSPGLAATYEQYF
CDR3 DNA: TGTGCCAGCAGCCCCGGACTAGCGGCCACCTACGAGCAGTACTTC

J gene: TRBJ2-3
D gene: .
V gene: TRBV6-1
clone size: .
CDR3 protein: CVSSGLRVRDTQYF
CDR3 DNA: TGTGTCAGCAGTGGGCTGCGTGTGCGGGACACGCAGTATTTT

J gene: TRBJ2-1
D gene: .
V gene: TRBV11-2
clone size: .
CDR3 protein: CASSLGAVLVINEHFF
CDR3 DNA: TGTGCCAGCAGCTTAGGGGCAGTTCTTGTGATCAATGAGCATTTCTTC

J gene: TRBJ2-2
D gene: .
V gene: TRBV28
clone size: .
CDR3 protein: CASSSKLEELFF
CDR3 DNA: TGTGCCAGCAGTTCCAAGCTGGAGGAGCTGTTTTTT

J gene: TRBJ2-1
D gene: TRBD2
V gene: TRBV7-9
clone size: .
CDR3 protein: CASSPRPLTSGVNEQFF
CDR3 DNA: TGTGCCAGCAGCCCCCGCCCCCTGACTAGCGGGGTTAATGAGCAGTTCTTC

J gene: TRBJ2-5
D gene: TRBD2
V gene: TRBV6-2/TRBV6-3
clone size: many
CDR3 protein: CASSYSGLAETQYF
CDR3 DNA: TGTGCCAGCAGTTACTCTGGACTAGCCGAGACCCAGTACTTC